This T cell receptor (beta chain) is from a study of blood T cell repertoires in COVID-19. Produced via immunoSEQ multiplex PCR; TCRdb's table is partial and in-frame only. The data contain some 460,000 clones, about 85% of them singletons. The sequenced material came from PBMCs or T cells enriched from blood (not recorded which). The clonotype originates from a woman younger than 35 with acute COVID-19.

The CDR3 spells CASSVDRDTQYF. The CDR3 DNA sequence: TGTGCCAGCAGTGTAGATCGAGATACGCAGTATTTT. This chain joins TRBV2 and TRBJ2-3; D is undetermined. This CDR3 comprises 12 residues. Germline lookup yields CDR1 SNHLY and CDR2 FYNNEI. V was clipped by 4 bases and J by 5 bases, with 7 bases between them. The full variable domain, rest sourced from reference TRBV2 and TRBJ2-3, is EPEVTQTPSHQVTQMGQEVILRCVPISNHLYFYWYRQILGQKVEFLVSFYNNEISEKSEIFDDQFSVERPDGSNFTLKIRSTKLEDSAMYFCASSVDRDTQYFGPGTRLTVL.